In its sample, the clone carrying this T cell receptor beta chain was seen many times. As yet, its antigen is unknown. 5'RACE with 10-nucleotide random UMIs generated the cDNA. Whenever a sequencing run was performed, it yielded over 200 million TCR-beta sequences from 15-18 subjects. MiXCR, run by TCRdb on the 5' RACE reads, gives a single entry per CDR3 protein. Here the sample spans some 20,000 distinct CDR3 sequences, around 15% being singletons. Sorted libraries were made with approximately 920,000 CD4+ or CD8+ T cells. This sample is drawn from a study of neurological immune-mediated disorders. Study-wide points: While HTLV-1-associated myelopathy showed the greatest TCR clonal expansion, multiple sclerosis showed the least, falling below healthy controls.

The CDR3 runs 14 residues. Trimming took 5 bases from V and 8 from J, leaving 19 bases between them. Germline V lookup: CDR1 SQVTM, CDR2 ANQGSEA. The sample consisted of CD4+ T cells from blood. The receptor comes from a woman in her fifties or sixties with HTLV-1-associated myelopathy (HAM/TSP). J is TRBJ2-1 and V is TRBV29-1, with D maybe TRBD2 (7 bases). Here the CDR3 reads CSVTQGGGVDEQFF. The CDR3 DNA is TGCAGCGTTACCCAAGGGGGGGGAGTCGATGAGCAGTTCTTC.